These 26 T cell receptor beta chains were sequenced from one sample in a study of CD8 T cells in ankylosing spondylitis. Findings of the study overall: For ankylosing spondylitis blood, a TCR beta motif of several highly homologous variants appeared characteristic.

TCRdb redid the calling of the 5' RACE reads with MiXCR, one entry per CDR3 protein. The top ten clones hold under 0.9% of a sample with 350,000 to 550,000 distinct CDR3 sequences, about 24% of them seen once. These receptors have no identified antigens. Material for sequencing was blood, either unsorted or a sorted T cell fraction (not recorded which). The receptors were gathered from a male donor with ankylosing spondylitis.

This clonotype was observed a handful of times. A much larger clone is a single base away; this may be a read error. This chain uses TRBV5-6 with TRBJ2-1; no definite D call. V gave up 2 bases and J gave up 6 bases, with 3 bases separating them. There are 11 residues in the CDR3. Germline CDR1 is SGHDT and CDR2 is YYEEEE. CDR3 region: CASSLINEQFF. Written as DNA, the CDR3 is TGTGCCAGCAGCTTAATCAATGAGCAGTTCTTC. Using reference TRBV5-6 and TRBJ2-1 for the parts outside the CDR3, the full variable domain is DAGVTQSPTHLIKTRGQQVTLRCSPKSGHDTVSWYQQALGQGPQFIFQYYEEEERQRGNFPDRFSGHQFPNYSSELNVNALLLGDSALYLCASSLINEQFFGPGTRLTVL.

This clonotype was counted many times. J is TRBJ2-5 and V is TRBV4-2, with D possibly matching TRBD2 (7 bases). The CDR3 extends over 15 amino acids. Deletions cut 4 bases from V and 2 bases from J, with 14 bases between. The germline CDR1 and CDR2 sequences are LGHNA and YNFKEQ. For the CDR3, the DNA is TGTGCCAGCAGCCCAACTGGGGGGGCTCAAGAGACCCAGTACTTC. It is translated as CASSPTGGAQETQYF.

The gene calls are TRBV29-1 and TRBJ2-7, with 9 positions matching TRBD2. The V and J ends lost 4 bases and 2 bases, in that order; junction bases with no gene match: 6. The germline gives CDR1 SQVTM, CDR2 ANQGSEA. The CDR3 runs 14 residues. CDR3 nucleotide sequence: TGCAGCGTTGTGTCGTCTAGCGGGACCTACGAGCAGTACTTC. This translates into CSVVSSSGTYEQYF.

The V call is TRBV27, the J call TRBJ2-1; D might be TRBD1 (6 bases). The germline CDR1 and CDR2 sequences are MNHEY and SMNVEV (reference sequence). This CDR3 region has 16 residues. The V end lost 6 bases, the J end lost 0 bases, and 15 bases lay between the germline ends. This CDR3 is CASRIPPGASYNEQFF. CDR3 DNA: TGTGCCAGCAGAATCCCCCCAGGGGCCTCCTACAATGAGCAGTTCTTC.

This clonotype occurred once. The rearrangement links TRBV12-3 or TRBV12-4 to TRBJ2-1; 11 nucleotides agree with TRBD2. Trimming took 6 bases from V and 7 from J; bases not matched to a gene: 8. This CDR3 contains 15 residues. CDR3 nucleotide sequence: TGTGCCAGCAGCCAAGAGACTAGCGGGATTAATGAGCAGTTCTTC. It yields the protein CASSQETSGINEQFF.

J is TRBJ2-2 and V is TRBV7-9; TRBD2 agrees at 8 bases. Germline loops: CDR1 SEHNR, CDR2 FQNEAQ (reference sequence). The CDR3 is 14 amino acids. The ends lost 6 bases at V and 0 bases at J; junction bases unmatched: 0. The CDR3 bases are TGTGCCAGCAGAGCGGGAGCGAACACCGGGGAGCTGTTTTTT. Translated, it gives CASRAGANTGELFF.

The chain links TRBV20-1 to TRBJ1-4, with TRBD1 as a possible D gene (6 bases). This CDR3 comprises 15 residues. Germline CDR1 and CDR2: DFQATT and SNEGSKA (reference sequence). Trimming left V 4 bases short and J 2 bases short, with 14 bases between. For the CDR3, the DNA is TGCAGTGCTACCCCTCCACAGGGCACTAATGAAAAACTGTTTTTT. It codes for CSATPPQGTNEKLFF.

This clonotype showed up just a few times. V usage is TRBV6-5 and J usage is TRBJ2-5; 12 bases are shared with TRBD2. This CDR3 has 17 amino acids. The germline V gene encodes CDR1 MNHEY and CDR2 SVGAGI. The J segment lost 5 bases and the V segment lost 4 bases, leaving 11 bases of the junction unmatched. CDR3 sequence: CASSLTSGSPTEETQYF. In nucleotides, the CDR3 is TGTGCCAGCAGTTTGACTAGCGGGAGCCCCACGGAGGAGACCCAGTACTTC.

V usage is TRBV18 and J usage is TRBJ1-2; 8 positions match TRBD1. The CDR3 extends over 15 amino acids. The V segment lost 1 base and the J segment 3 bases; nucleotides outside the gene matches: 4. The germline V gene encodes CDR1 KGHSH and CDR2 LQKENI. The CDR3 DNA sequence: TGTGCCAGCTCACCACGAGGACAGGGCGACTATGGCTACACCTTC. Translated, it gives CASSPRGQGDYGYTF.

This clonotype was seen more than once but under ten times. This chain joins TRBV29-1 and TRBJ1-5; perhaps TRBD1 as D (6 bases). Between the trimmed V and J ends, which lost 4 bases and 5 bases, there was a span of 12 bases. This CDR3 comprises 13 residues. Germline loops: CDR1 SQVTM, CDR2 ANQGSEA. The CDR3 here is CSVAGHKDQPQHF. Written as DNA, the CDR3 is TGCAGCGTTGCGGGACACAAGGATCAGCCCCAGCATTTT.

CDR3 DNA: TGTGCCACCAGCAGAGATGGGGGAGCGGGGGTCGAGGATTGGAATGAGCAGTTCTTC. Translated, it gives CATSRDGGAGVEDWNEQFF. The rearrangement joins TRBV15 to TRBJ2-1; 8 bases map to TRBD2. Germline V gene lookup returns CDR1 LNHNV and CDR2 YYDKDF (reference sequence). This CDR3 region has 19 residues. V was clipped by 0 bases and J by 7 bases; unmatched bases: 17.

V and J are TRBV4-2 and TRBJ1-2; D unclear. CDR1 LGHNA and CDR2 YNFKEQ come from the germline V gene. V gave up 0 bases and J gave up 4 bases, with 9 bases separating them. This CDR3 comprises 14 residues. The CDR3 sequence is CASSQDRLSYGYTF. In nucleotides, the CDR3 is TGTGCCAGCAGCCAAGACCGGTTATCCTATGGCTACACCTTC.

This clonotype turned up a few times. The chain employs TRBV5-1 and TRBJ2-3; D is unclear. Trimming removed 0 bases at V and 4 bases at J, with 3 bases between. This CDR3 has 12 amino acids. Germline V gives CDR1 SGHRS, CDR2 YFSETQ. CDR3 coding DNA: TGCGCCAGCAGCTTGGACGCAGATACGCAGTATTTT. Translation gives CASSLDADTQYF.

This chain uses TRBV28 with TRBJ1-5, with TRBD1 matching 9 bases. There are 18 residues in the CDR3. V gave up 1 base and J gave up 6 bases; unmatched junction bases: 13. From germline, CDR1 is MDHEN and CDR2 SYDVKM. CDR3 in DNA: TGTGCCAGCAGTTTATACCGGGGACAGGGATTCCCAGGTCAGCCCCAGCATTTT. Protein sequence: CASSLYRGQGFPGQPQHF.

This clonotype turned up a few times. V usage is TRBV2 and J usage is TRBJ2-1; D is perhaps TRBD1 or TRBD2 (5 bases each). Germline V gives CDR1 SNHLY, CDR2 FYNNEI. The CDR3 totals 13 residues. V lost 3 bases, J lost 8 bases, and 11 bases lay in between. The CDR3 sequence is CASSDPRDDEQFF. DNA of the CDR3: TGTGCCAGCAGTGACCCAAGGGACGATGAGCAGTTCTTC.

This clonotype was detected ten times or more. The gene calls are TRBV5-1 and TRBJ2-2; D is possibly TRBD1 (5 bases). The CDR3 contains 14 residues. The V gene lost 7 bases and the J gene lost 1 base, with 11 bases spanning the gap. Germline values: CDR1 SGHRS, CDR2 YFSETQ. The CDR3 DNA is TGCGCCAGCTATATGACAGAGAACACCGGGGAGCTGTTTTTT. Translated, it gives CASYMTENTGELFF.

V gene TRBV11-2 combines with J gene TRBJ2-7; D assignment may be TRBD1 or TRBD2 (5 bases each). Deletions cut 4 bases from V and 7 bases from J, with 14 bases between. The CDR3 extends over 13 amino acids. CDR1 and CDR2 (germline): SGHAT, FQNNGV. The CDR3 protein is CASSSGRVGEQYV. The CDR3 DNA reads as TGTGCCAGCAGCTCAGGGCGGGTCGGAGAGCAGTACGTC.

This rearrangement joins TRBV12-3 or TRBV12-4 to TRBJ1-1, with a possible D match to TRBD1 (5 bases). V gave up 2 bases and J gave up 1 base, with 14 bases separating them. The CDR3 sequence is 16 residues long. This CDR3 is CASSLRSGQGNTEAFF. CDR3 sequence (DNA): TGTGCCAGCAGTTTAAGGTCAGGGCAGGGGAACACTGAAGCTTTCTTT.

This clonotype was recorded a few times. The chain carries TRBV14 and TRBJ2-5; D is unresolved. Germline V lookup: CDR1 SGHDN, CDR2 FVKESK. This CDR3 comprises 15 residues. Trimming left V 0 bases short and J 0 bases short, with 8 bases between. The CDR3 DNA sequence: TGTGCCAGCAGCCAAGAGTTAGAGTACCAAGAGACCCAGTACTTC. Translation gives CASSQELEYQETQYF.

This clonotype was counted a few times. This chain uses TRBV28 with TRBJ1-5, with D possibly matching TRBD1 (5 bases). V lost 1 base, J lost 3 bases, and 13 bases lay in between. Per the germline V gene, CDR1 is MDHEN and CDR2 is SYDVKM. The CDR3 has 16 amino acids. The CDR3 bases are TGTGCCAGCAGTTTATTTCTGGGGGGACCCAATCAGCCCCAGCATTTT. Translation gives CASSLFLGGPNQPQHF.

CDR3 coding DNA: TGTGCCAGCAGCTTGGAACCGGGGAGGGACACTGAAGCTTTCTTT. Translated: CASSLEPGRDTEAFF. This chain joins TRBV5-5 and TRBJ1-1; D not certain. The CDR3 has 15 amino acids. Trimming left V 0 bases short and J 3 bases short, with 12 bases between. Germline assignment: CDR1 SGHKS and CDR2 YYEKEE (reference sequence).

This clonotype was observed a handful of times. V and J are TRBV11-2 and TRBJ1-4, with D perhaps TRBD1 (6 bases). Germline CDR1 reads SGHAT; CDR2 reads FQNNGV. Trimming took 1 base from V and 5 from J, leaving 11 bases between them. CDR3 length: 15 residues. The CDR3 region has the DNA TGTGCCAGCAGCTTAGCTCGCAGGGGAAATGAAAAACTGTTTTTT. This encodes CASSLARRGNEKLFF.

This clonotype came up many times. The V gene is TRBV7-2, the J gene TRBJ2-1; D unresolved. This CDR3 is 11 amino acids long. Germline V lookup: CDR1 SGHTA, CDR2 FQGNSA. Trimming cost V 2 bases and J 9 bases, with 5 bases left between them. Written as DNA, the CDR3 is TGTGCCAGCAGCTTATTAACTGAGCAGTTCTTC. Residues: CASSLLTEQFF.

V usage is TRBV6-4 and J usage is TRBJ1-1; TRBD1 is a possible D gene (5 bases). The CDR3 has 14 amino acids. From germline, CDR1 is MRHNA and CDR2 SNTAGT. Between the trimmed V and J ends, which lost 0 bases and 1 base, there was a span of 6 bases. The CDR3 bases are TGTGCCAGCAGTGACTCGACAGAGAACACTGAAGCTTTCTTT. It specifies CASSDSTENTEAFF.

The chain joins TRBV11-2 to TRBJ2-3; D unresolved. The CDR3 is made up of 14 amino acids. Trimming took off 5 bases at V and 5 bases at J, with 14 bases between the two ends. CDR1 is SGHAT and CDR2 is FQNNGV in the germline V gene. Written as DNA, the CDR3 is TGTGCCAGCAGCCCTACAAACGACGGAGATACGCAGTATTTT. As protein: CASSPTNDGDTQYF. Filled out from reference TRBV11-2 and TRBJ2-3, the complete variable domain reads EAGVAQSPRYKIIEKRQSVAFWCNPISGHATLYWYQQILGQGPKLLIQFQNNGVVDDSQLPKDRFSAERLKGVDSTLKIQPAKLEDSAVYLCASSPTNDGDTQYFGPGTRLTVL.

The CDR3 loop is CASSRPPIYNEQFF. DNA of the CDR3: TGTGCCAGCAGCCGACCTCCCATATACAATGAGCAGTTCTTC. The chain combines TRBV3-1 with TRBJ2-1, with D uncertain. The CDR3 length is 14 residues. Germline V gene data show CDR1 as LGHDT and CDR2 as YNNKEL (reference sequence). Trimming took 4 bases from V and 4 from J, leaving 11 bases between them.